This T cell receptor (beta chain) was obtained from a study of control samples from healthy donors and cancer patients. The table came from immunoSEQ multiplex PCR; TCRdb's copy has only in-frame clones and leaves some out. The sample includes approximately 74,000 clones, 94% of them seen just once. The CDR3 extends over 16 amino acids. V gave up 1 base and J gave up 5 bases; unmatched junction bases: 5. Germline CDR1 reads SEHNR; CDR2 reads FQNEAQ (reference sequence). Material for sequencing was blood. The chain joins TRBV7-9 to TRBJ2-3; 11 nucleotides match TRBD2. The clonotype originates from a woman in her twenties or thirties in good health. The CDR3 reads CASSLVSGGALDTQYF. The CDR3 nucleotides read TGTGCCAGCAGCTTAGTTAGCGGGGGGGCGTTAGATACGCAGTATTTT.